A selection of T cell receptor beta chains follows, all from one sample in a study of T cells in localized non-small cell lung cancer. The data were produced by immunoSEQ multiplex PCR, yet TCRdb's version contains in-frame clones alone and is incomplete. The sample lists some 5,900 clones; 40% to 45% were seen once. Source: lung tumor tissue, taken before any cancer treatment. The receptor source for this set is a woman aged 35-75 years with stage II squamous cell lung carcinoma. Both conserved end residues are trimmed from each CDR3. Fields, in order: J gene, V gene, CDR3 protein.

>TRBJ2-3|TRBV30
AWSTGLAVDTQY
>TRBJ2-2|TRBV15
ATSKGANTGELF
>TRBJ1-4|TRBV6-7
ASGKDRVVRKLF
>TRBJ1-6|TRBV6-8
ASSKGSGQDNSPLH
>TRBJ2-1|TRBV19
ASTRTVGLSNEQF
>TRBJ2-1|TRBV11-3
ASSPRGLPGNEQF
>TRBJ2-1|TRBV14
ASSRLEGRTPGQF
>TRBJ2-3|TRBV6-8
ASTERPSTDTQY
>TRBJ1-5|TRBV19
ASSTLQGTQPQH
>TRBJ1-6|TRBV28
ASSFDRGRSPLH
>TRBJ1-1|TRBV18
ASSPFKGTEAF
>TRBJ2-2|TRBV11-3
ASSLGLAGGYTGELF
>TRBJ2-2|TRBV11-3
ASSLLSFVPGELF
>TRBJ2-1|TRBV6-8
ASSYEGDLGNEQF
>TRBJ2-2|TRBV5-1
ASSLRQGAQGELF
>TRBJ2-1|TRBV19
ASSPDHWTNEQF
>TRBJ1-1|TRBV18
ASSPLEQERFAF
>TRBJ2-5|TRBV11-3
ASREGLATPQETQY
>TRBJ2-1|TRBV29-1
SVDVAGLYNEQF
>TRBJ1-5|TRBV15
ATSTSGSRGQPQH
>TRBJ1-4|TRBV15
ATSRQGATNEKLF
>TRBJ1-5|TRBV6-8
ATADGGDQPQH
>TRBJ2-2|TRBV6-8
ASSRAGTGSNTGELF
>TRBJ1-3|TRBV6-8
ASSYSDGNTIY
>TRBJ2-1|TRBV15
ATSRVSSGMVEQF
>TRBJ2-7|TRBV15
ATSREGGPYEQY
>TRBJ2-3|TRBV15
ATSKGLAGGRATDTQY
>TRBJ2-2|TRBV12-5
ASGLPGSGELF
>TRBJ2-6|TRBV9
ASSGDRGAGANVLT
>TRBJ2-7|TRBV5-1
ASSSLGRGSSYEQY
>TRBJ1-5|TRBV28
ASSLSNPVSQH
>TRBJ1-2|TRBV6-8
ASRRDRSSYGYT
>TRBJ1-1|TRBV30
AWSHPQGRNTEAF
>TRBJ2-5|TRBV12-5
ASGLPGGETQY
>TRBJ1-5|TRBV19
ASSRGGQGTQPQH
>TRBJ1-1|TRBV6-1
ASSEARVPEAF
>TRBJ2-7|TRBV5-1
ASSLWREPLPYEQY
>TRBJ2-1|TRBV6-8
ASSYLRDNEQF
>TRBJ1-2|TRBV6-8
AIRGTVPGYT
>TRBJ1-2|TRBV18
ASSPDTGRSIYGYT
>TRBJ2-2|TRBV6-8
ASREEGSTGELF
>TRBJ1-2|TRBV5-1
ASSRDGVRGYGYT